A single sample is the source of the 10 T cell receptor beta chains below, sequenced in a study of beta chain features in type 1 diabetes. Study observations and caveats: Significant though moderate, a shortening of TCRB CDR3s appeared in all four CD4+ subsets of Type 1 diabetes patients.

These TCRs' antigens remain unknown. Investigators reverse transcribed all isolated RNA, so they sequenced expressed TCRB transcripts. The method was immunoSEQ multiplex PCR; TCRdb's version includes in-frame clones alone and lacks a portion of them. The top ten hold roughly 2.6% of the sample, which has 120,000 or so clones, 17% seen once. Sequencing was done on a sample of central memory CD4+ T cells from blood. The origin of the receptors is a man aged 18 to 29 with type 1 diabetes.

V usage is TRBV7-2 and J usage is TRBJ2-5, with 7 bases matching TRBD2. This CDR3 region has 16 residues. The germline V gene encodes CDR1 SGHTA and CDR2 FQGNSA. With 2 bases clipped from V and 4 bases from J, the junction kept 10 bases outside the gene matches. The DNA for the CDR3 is TGTGCCAGCAGCTTAAACTCCGGGGGGTTAGGAGAGACCCAGTACTTC. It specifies CASSLNSGGLGETQYF.

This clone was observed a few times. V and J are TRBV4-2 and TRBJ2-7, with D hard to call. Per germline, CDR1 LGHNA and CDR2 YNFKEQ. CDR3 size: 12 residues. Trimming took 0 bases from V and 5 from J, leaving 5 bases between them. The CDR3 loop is CASSQDRNEQYF. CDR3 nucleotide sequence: TGTGCCAGCAGCCAAGATAGAAACGAGCAGTACTTC.

The CDR3: CASSPTAGEAFF. The DNA of the CDR3 is TGTGCCAGCAGCCCGACGGCGGGTGAAGCTTTCTTT. This rearrangement joins TRBV7-9 to TRBJ1-1, with no clear D. The germline gives CDR1 SEHNR, CDR2 FQNEAQ (reference sequence). The CDR3 has 12 amino acids. Trimming took off 5 bases at V and 7 bases at J, with 11 bases between the two ends.

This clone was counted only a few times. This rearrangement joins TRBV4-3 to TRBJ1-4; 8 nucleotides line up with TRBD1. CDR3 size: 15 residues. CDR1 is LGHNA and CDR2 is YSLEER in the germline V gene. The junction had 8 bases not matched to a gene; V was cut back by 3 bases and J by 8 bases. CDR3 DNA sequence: TGCGCCAGCAGCCACCGGACAGGGTTCGGCGAAAAACTGTTTTTT. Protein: CASSHRTGFGEKLFF.

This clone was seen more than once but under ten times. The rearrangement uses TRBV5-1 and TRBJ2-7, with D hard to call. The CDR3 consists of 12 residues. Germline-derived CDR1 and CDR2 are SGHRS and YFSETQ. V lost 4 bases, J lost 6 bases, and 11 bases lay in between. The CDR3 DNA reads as TGCGCCAGCAGCGACACAGCGCCCGAGCAGTACTTC. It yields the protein CASSDTAPEQYF.

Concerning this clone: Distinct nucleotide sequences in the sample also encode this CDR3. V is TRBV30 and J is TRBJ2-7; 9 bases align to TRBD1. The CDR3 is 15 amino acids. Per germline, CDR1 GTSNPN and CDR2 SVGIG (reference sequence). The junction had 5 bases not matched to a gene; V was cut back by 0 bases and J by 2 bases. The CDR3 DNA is TGTGCCTGGAGTGTATCAAGGACAGGGGCCTACGAGCAGTACTTC. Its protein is CAWSVSRTGAYEQYF.

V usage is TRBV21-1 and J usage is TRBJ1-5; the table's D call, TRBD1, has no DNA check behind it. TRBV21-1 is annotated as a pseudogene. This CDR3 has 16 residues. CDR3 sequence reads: CASSDRPSGARQPQHF. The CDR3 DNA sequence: TGTGCCAGCAGCGATAGGCCTTCAGGGGCAAGACAGCCCCAGCATTTT.

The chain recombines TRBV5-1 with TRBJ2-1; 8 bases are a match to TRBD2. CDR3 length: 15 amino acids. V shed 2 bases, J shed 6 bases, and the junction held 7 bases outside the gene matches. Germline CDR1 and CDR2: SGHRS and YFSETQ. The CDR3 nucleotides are TGCGCCAGCAGCTTACCGACTAGCGAGGGCAATGAGCAGTTCTTC. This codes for CASSLPTSEGNEQFF.

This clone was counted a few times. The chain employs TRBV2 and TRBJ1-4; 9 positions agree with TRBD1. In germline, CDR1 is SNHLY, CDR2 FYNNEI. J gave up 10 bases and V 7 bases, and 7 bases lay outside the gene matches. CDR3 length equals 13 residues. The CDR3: CASMRTGVGKLFF. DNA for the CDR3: TGTGCCAGCATGCGGACAGGGGTGGGAAAACTGTTTTTT. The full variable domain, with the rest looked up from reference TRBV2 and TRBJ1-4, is EPEVTQTPSHQVTQMGQEVILRCVPISNHLYFYWYRQILGQKVEFLVSFYNNEISEKSEIFDDQFSVERPDGSNFTLKIRSTKLEDSAMYFCASMRTGVGKLFFGSGTQLSVL.

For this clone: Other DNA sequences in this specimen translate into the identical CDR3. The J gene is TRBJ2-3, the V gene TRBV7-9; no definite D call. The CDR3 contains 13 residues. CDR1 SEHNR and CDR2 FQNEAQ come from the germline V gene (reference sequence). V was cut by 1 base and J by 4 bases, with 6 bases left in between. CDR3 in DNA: TGTGCCAGCAGCTTAGGGTCGGCAGATACGCAGTATTTT. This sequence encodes CASSLGSADTQYF. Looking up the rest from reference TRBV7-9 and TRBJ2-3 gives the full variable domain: DTGVSQNPRHKITKRGQNVTFRCDPISEHNRLYWYRQTLGQGPEFLTYFQNEAQLEKSRLLSDRFSAERPKGSFSTLEIQRTEQGDSAMYLCASSLGSADTQYFGPGTRLTVL.